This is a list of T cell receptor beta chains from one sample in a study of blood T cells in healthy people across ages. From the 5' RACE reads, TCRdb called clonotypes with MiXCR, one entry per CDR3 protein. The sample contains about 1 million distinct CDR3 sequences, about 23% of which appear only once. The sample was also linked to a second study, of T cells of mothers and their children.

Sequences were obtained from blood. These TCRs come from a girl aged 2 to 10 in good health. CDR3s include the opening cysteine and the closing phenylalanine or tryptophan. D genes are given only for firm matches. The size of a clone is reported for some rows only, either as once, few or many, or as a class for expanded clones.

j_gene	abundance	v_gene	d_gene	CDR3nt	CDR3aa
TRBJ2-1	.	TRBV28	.	TGTGCCAGCAGTTTCTATAGGCAGAACAATGAGCAGTTCTTC	CASSFYRQNNEQFF
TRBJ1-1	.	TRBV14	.	TGTGCCAGCAGCCAATCCGTCAGGATCTGGGACACTGAAGCTTTCTTT	CASSQSVRIWDTEAFF
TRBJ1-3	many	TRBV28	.	TGTGCCAGCAGTTTGCTAGGGGCGGACACCATATATTTT	CASSLLGADTIYF
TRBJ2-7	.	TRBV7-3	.	TGTGCCAGCAGCTTAACTCCATCTAGTCGCGAGCAGTACTTC	CASSLTPSSREQYF
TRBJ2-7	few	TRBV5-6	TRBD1	TGTGCCAGCAGTTTCGGACTTGGACAGGGGAACGAGCAGTACTTC	CASSFGLGQGNEQYF
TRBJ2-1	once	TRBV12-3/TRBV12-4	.	TGTGCCAGCACTCAGCTGGGGCCTCAGTTCTTC	CASTQLGPQFF
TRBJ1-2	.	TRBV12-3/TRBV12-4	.	TGTGCCAGCAGCCCAACCGCTGAGGTATATGGCTACACCTTC	CASSPTAEVYGYTF
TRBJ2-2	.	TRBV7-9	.	TGTGCCAGCAGCTCCCGGCGGGCCAACACCGGGGAGCTGTTTTTT	CASSSRRANTGELFF
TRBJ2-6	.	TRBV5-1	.	TGCGCCAGCAACCCAGGGTCTGGGGCCAACGTCCTGACTTTC	CASNPGSGANVLTF
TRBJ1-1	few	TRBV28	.	TGTGCCAGCAGCCCCCGGCCATCCGGGCCTGCTGGAAACACTGAAGCTTTCTTT	CASSPRPSGPAGNTEAFF
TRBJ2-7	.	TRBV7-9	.	TGTGCCAGCAGATTAACTCGAGGAGAGCAGTACTTC	CASRLTRGEQYF
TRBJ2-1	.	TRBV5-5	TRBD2	TGTGCCAGCAGCTTGGAGCGGGGGGCTCCCTACAATGAGCAGTTCTTC	CASSLERGAPYNEQFF
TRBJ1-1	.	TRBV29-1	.	TGCAGCGTTGGGCCGGGCCTCGTTAATGAAGCTTTCTTT	CSVGPGLVNEAFF
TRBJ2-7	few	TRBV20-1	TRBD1	TGCAGTGCTAGTAGACAGGGAGAATTATACGAGCAGTACTTC	CSASRQGELYEQYF
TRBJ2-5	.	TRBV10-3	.	TGTGCCATCAGTGAGTCGTATCTAGCCGGGGAGACCCAGTACTTC	CAISESYLAGETQYF
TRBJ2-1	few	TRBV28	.	TGTGCCAGCAGTTTATTGGGACCCGGACGGAATGAGCAGTTCTTC	CASSLLGPGRNEQFF
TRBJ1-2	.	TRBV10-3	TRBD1	TGTGCCATATCCCTTGGGAGGACAGGGGTGGACTATGGCTACACCTTC	CAISLGRTGVDYGYTF
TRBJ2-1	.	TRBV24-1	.	TGTGCCACCAGGGACGGATACAATGAGCAGTTCTTC	CATRDGYNEQFF
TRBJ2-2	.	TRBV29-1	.	TGCAGCGCCGAAGGTAGTACCGGGGAGCTGTTTTTT	CSAEGSTGELFF
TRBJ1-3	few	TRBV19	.	TGTGCCAGTAGTATTGGCGAACAGCCAGGAAACACCATATATTTT	CASSIGEQPGNTIYF
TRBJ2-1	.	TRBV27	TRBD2	TGTGCCAGCAGTTTAACAGCGGGAGGGACGTTAGCCTACAATGAGCAGTTCTTC	CASSLTAGGTLAYNEQFF
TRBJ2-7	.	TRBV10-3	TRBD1	TGTGCCATCAGTGATTACGGGACAGGTTTTGGCGAGCAGTACTTC	CAISDYGTGFGEQYF
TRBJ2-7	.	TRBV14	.	TGTGCCAGCAGCCAAGATCCCGTTGACTTTTTGGGGGGCGAGCAGTACTTC	CASSQDPVDFLGGEQYF
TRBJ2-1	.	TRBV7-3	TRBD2	TGTGCCAGCAGCTTATCGGGACTAGCAACTGAGCAGTTCTTC	CASSLSGLATEQFF
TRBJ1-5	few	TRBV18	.	TGTGCCAGCTCACCGGGACACCATAGCAATCAGCCCCAGCATTTT	CASSPGHHSNQPQHF
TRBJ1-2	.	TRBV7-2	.	TGTGCCAGCAGCTTAGTAACAGATAATGGCTACACCTTC	CASSLVTDNGYTF
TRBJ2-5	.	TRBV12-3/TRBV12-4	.	TGTGCCAGCGCCCGGACAGCCTATCAAGAGACCCAGTACTTC	CASARTAYQETQYF
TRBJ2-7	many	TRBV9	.	TGTGCCAGCAGCGTAGCCTTCGGGTACGAGCAGTACTTC	CASSVAFGYEQYF
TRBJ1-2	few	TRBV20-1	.	TGCAGTGCAGTAGGGGGTTCCTATGGCTACACCTTC	CSAVGGSYGYTF
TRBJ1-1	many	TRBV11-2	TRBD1	TGTGCCAGCAGTCGAGGGGGCGCGAACACTGAAGCTTTCTTT	CASSRGGANTEAFF
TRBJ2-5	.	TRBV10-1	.	TGCGCCAGCAGTGACAGTAGGGTTTCGGAGACCCAGTACTTC	CASSDSRVSETQYF
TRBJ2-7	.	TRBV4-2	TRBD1	TGTGCCAGCAGCCAAGGGGCAGGGGGTCACGAGCAGTACTTC	CASSQGAGGHEQYF
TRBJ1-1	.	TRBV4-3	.	TGCGCCAGCAGCCAGTTCCTAGACTGGCCAGGACTTGAAGCTTTCTTT	CASSQFLDWPGLEAFF
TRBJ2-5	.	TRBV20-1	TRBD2	TGCAGTGCTAGCGGGACTAACCAAGAGACCCAGTACTTC	CSASGTNQETQYF
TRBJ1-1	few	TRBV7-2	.	TGTGCCAGCGCACTGGTTGGCGGAAACACTGAAGCTTTCTTT	CASALVGGNTEAFF
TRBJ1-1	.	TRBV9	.	TGTGCCAGCAGCGTAGAGGCAGGGATGGTCACTGAAGCTTTCTTT	CASSVEAGMVTEAFF
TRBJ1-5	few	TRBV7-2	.	TGTGCCAGCAGCTTAGGGCAGGGGCCTCAGCCCCAGCATTTT	CASSLGQGPQPQHF
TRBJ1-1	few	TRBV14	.	TGTGCCAGCAGCCCCTTCCATGGGCCCGCCAACACTGAAGCTTTCTTT	CASSPFHGPANTEAFF
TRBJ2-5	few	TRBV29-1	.	TGCAGCGTTGAGGGGGATGAGGCGACCCAGTACTTC	CSVEGDEATQYF
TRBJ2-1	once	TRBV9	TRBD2	TGTGCCAGCAACCGAGCGGGGAGCTCCTACAATGAGCAGTTCTTC	CASNRAGSSYNEQFF
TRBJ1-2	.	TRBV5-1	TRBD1	TGCGCCAGCAACTGGGCAGGGGGCTATGCCTACACCTTC	CASNWAGGYAYTF
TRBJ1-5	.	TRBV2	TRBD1	TGTGCCAGCAGAGAAAGATCCGGGACAGGCGATCAGCCCCAGCATTTT	CASRERSGTGDQPQHF
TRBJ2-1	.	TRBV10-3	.	TGTGCCATCAGGGCTCCGGGCAATGAGCAGTTCTTC	CAIRAPGNEQFF
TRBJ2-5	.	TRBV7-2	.	TGTGCCAGCAGCTTCAGAGGGCGTTTAGGCCAAGAGACCCAGTACTTC	CASSFRGRLGQETQYF
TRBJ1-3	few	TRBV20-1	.	TGCAGTGCTTGGGACCAAGGGGACACCATATATTTT	CSAWDQGDTIYF
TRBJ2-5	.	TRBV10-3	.	TGTGCCATCTGGGTTGGGGAGACCCAGTACTTC	CAIWVGETQYF
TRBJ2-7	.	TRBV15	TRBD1	TGTGCCACCAGCAGAGTTAAACCCGGACAGGCTGGGGACGAGCAGTACTTC	CATSRVKPGQAGDEQYF
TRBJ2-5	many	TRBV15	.	TGTGCCACCAGCTCGCGACAGAGGGAGGAGACCCAGTACTTC	CATSSRQREETQYF
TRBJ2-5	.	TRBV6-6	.	TGTGCCAGCAGTTACACCCAAGGGGTGATGGAGACCCAGTACTTC	CASSYTQGVMETQYF
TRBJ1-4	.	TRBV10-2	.	TGCGCCAGCAGCGATCTAGGCGAAAAACTGTTTTTT	CASSDLGEKLFF